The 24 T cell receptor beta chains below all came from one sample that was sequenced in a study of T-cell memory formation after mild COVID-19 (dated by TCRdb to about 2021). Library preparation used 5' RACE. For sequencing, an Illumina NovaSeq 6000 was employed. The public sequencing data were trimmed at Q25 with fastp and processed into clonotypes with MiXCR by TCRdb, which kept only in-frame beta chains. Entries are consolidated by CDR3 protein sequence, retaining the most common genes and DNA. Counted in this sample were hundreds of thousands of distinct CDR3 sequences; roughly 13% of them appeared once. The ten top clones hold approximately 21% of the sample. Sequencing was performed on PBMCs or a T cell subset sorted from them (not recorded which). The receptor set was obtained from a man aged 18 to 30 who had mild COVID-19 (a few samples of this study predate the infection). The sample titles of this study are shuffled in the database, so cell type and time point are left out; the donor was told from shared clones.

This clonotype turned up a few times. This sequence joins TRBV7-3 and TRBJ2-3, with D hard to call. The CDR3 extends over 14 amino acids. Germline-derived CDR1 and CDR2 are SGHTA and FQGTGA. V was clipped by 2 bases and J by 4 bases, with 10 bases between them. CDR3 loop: CASSLLYLADTQYF. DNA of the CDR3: TGTGCCAGCAGCTTACTCTATTTGGCAGATACGCAGTATTTT.

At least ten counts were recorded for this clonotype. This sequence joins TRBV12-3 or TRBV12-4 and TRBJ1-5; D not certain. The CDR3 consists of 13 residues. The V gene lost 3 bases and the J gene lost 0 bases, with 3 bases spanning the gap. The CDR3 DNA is TGTGCCAGCAGTTTGTTTAGCAATCAGCCCCAGCATTTT. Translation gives CASSLFSNQPQHF.

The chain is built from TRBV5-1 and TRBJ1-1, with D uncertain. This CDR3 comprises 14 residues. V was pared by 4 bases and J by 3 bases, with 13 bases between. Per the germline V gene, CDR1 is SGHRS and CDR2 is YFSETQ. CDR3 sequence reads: CASSASSEDTEAFF. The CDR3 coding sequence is TGCGCCAGCAGCGCCTCGTCAGAAGACACTGAAGCTTTCTTT.

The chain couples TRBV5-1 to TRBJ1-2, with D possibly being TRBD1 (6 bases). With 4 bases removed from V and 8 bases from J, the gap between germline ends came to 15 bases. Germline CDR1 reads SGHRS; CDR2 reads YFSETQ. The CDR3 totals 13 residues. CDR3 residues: CASSGDMEGGYTF. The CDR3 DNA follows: TGCGCCAGCAGCGGGGACATGGAGGGCGGCTACACCTTC.

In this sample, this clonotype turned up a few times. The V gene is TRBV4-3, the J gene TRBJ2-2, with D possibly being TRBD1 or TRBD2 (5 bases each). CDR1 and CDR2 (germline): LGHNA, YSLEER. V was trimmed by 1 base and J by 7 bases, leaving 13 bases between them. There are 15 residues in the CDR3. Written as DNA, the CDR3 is TGCGCCAGCAGCCAAGGAGGGACGCAGGACGGGGAGCTGTTTTTT. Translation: CASSQGGTQDGELFF.

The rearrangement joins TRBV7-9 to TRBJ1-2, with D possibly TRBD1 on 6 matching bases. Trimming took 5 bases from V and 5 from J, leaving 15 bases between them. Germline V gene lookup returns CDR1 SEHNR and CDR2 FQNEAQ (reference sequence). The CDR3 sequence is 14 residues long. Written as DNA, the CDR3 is TGTGCCAGCAGCAGTGGCAGGGGAATTTATGGCTACACCTTC. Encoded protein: CASSSGRGIYGYTF.

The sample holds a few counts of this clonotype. The DNA of the CDR3 is TGCAGTGCTAGAGAGAGGACGGATTACGAGCAGTACTTC. Protein product: CSARERTDYEQYF. The genes are TRBV20-1 and TRBJ2-7; no reliable D call. Germline-derived CDR1 and CDR2 are DFQATT and SNEGSKA (reference sequence). The CDR3 has 13 amino acids. Trimming cost V 0 bases and J 4 bases, with 10 bases left between them.

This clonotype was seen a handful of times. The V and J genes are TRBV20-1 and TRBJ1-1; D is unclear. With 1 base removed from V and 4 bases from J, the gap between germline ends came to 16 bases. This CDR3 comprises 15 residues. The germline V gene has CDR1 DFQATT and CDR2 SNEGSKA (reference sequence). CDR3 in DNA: TGCAGTGCTAGAGTTTATCAAGTCCTAACCACTGAAGCTTTCTTT. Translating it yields CSARVYQVLTTEAFF.

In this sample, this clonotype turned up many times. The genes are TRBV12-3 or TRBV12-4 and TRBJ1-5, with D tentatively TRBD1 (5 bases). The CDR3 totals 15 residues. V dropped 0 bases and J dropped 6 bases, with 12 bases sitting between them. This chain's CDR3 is CASSLARDGSQPQHF. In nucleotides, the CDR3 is TGTGCCAGCAGTTTAGCCAGGGATGGTAGTCAGCCCCAGCATTTT.

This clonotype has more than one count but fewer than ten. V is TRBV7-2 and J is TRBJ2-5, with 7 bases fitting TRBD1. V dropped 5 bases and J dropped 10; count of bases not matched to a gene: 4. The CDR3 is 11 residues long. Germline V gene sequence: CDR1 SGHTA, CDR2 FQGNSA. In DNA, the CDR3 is TGTGCCAGCAGCCCAGGGGGAATCCAGTACTTC. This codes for CASSPGGIQYF.

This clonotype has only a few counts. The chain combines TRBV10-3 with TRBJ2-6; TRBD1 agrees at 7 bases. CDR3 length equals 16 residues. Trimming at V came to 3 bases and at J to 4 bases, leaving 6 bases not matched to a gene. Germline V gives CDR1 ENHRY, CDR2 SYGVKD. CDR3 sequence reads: CAISDRGLAGANVLTF. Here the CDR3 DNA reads TGTGCCATCAGTGACAGGGGGTTGGCCGGGGCCAACGTCCTGACTTTC.

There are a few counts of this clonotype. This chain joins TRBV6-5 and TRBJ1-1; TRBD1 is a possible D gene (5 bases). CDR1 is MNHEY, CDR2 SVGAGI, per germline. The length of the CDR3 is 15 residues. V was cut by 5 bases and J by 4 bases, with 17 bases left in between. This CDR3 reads CASSNPGTAGTEAFF. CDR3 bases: TGTGCCAGCAGTAACCCCGGGACGGCTGGCACTGAAGCTTTCTTT.

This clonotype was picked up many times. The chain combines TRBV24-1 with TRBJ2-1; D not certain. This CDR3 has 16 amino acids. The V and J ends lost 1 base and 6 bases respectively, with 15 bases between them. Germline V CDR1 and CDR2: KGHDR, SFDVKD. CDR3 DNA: TGTGCCACCAGTGATTTCTCGGAGAGGTCGGGCAATGAGCAGTTCTTC. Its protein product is CATSDFSERSGNEQFF.

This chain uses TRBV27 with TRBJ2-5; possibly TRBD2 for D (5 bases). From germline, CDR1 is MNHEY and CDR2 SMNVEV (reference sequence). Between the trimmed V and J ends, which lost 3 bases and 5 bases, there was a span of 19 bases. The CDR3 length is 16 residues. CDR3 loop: CASSLRSRGWAETQYF. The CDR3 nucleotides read TGTGCCAGCAGTTTGAGGTCCCGGGGTTGGGCGGAGACCCAGTACTTC.

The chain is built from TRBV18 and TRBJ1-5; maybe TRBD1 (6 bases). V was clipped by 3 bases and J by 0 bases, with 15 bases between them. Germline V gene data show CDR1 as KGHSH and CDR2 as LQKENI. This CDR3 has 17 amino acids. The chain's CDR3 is CASSPGGAAYSNQPQHF. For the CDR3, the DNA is TGTGCCAGCTCACCCGGGGGGGCCGCCTATAGCAATCAGCCCCAGCATTTT.

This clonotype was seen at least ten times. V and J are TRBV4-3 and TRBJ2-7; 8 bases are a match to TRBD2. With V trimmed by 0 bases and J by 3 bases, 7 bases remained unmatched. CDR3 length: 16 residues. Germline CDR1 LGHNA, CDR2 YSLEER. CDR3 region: CASSQDRTSGFYEQYF. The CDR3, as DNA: TGCGCCAGCAGCCAAGATCGAACTAGCGGATTCTACGAGCAGTACTTC.

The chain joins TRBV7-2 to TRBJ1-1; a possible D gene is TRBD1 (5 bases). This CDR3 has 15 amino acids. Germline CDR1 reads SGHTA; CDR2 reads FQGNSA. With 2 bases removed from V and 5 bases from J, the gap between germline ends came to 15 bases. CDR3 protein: CASSLLIGGRTEAFF. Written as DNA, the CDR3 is TGTGCCAGCAGCTTATTGATCGGGGGTCGGACTGAAGCTTTCTTT.

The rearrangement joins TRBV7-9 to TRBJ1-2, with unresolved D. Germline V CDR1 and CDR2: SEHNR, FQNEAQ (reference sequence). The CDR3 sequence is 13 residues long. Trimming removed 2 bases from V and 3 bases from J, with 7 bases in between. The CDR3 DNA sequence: TGTGCCAGCAGCTTAAACGCTTACTATGGCTACACCTTC. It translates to CASSLNAYYGYTF. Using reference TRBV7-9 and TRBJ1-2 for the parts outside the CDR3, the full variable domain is DTGVSQNPRHKITKRGQNVTFRCDPISEHNRLYWYRQTLGQGPEFLTYFQNEAQLEKSRLLSDRFSAERPKGSFSTLEIQRTEQGDSAMYLCASSLNAYYGYTFGSGTRLTVV.

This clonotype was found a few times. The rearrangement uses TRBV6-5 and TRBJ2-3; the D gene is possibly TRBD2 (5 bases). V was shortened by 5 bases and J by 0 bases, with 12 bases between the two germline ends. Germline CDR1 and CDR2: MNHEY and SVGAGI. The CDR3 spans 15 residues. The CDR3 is CASSGARGSTDTQYF. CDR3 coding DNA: TGTGCCAGCAGTGGCGCCCGGGGAAGCACAGATACGCAGTATTTT.

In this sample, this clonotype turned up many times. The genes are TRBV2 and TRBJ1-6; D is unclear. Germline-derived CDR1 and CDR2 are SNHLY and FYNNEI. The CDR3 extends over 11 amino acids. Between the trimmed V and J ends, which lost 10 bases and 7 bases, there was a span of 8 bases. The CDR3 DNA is TGTGCCACTGCGGGCAATTCACCCCTCCACTTT. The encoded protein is CATAGNSPLHF.

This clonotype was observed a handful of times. The CDR3 loop reads CASSYDRGSNTEAFF. The CDR3 DNA follows: TGTGCCAGCAGTTACGACAGGGGGTCGAACACTGAAGCTTTCTTT. The V gene is TRBV6-5, the J gene TRBJ1-1; 9 bases line up with TRBD1. With 2 bases clipped from V and 1 base from J, the junction kept 2 bases outside the gene matches. Germline lookup yields CDR1 MNHEY and CDR2 SVGAGI. The CDR3 loop spans 15 amino acids.

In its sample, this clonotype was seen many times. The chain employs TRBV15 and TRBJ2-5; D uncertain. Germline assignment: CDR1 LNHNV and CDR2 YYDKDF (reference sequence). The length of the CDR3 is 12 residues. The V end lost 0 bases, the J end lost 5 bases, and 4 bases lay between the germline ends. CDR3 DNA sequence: TGTGCCACCAGCAGAGATTGGGAGACCCAGTACTTC. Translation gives CATSRDWETQYF. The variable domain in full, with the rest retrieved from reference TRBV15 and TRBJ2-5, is DAMVIQNPRYQVTQFGKPVTLSCSQTLNHNVMYWYQQKSSQAPKLLFHYYDKDFNNEADTPDNFQSRRPNTSFCFLDIRSPGLGDTAMYLCATSRDWETQYFGPGTRLLVL.

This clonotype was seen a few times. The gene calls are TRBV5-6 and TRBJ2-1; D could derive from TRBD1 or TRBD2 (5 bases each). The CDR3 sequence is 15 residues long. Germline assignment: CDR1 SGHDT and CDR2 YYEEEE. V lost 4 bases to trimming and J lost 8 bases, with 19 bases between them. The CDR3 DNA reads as TGTGCCAGCAGCCTCGTCAGGGAGAGGGGTCATGAGCAGTTCTTC. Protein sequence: CASSLVRERGHEQFF.

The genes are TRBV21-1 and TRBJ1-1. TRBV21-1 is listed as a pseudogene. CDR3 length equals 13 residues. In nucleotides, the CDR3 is TGTGCCAGCAGGGACCTAATGAACACTGAAGCTTTCTTT. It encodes CASRDLMNTEAFF.